This T cell receptor (beta chain) emerged from a study of T cells in Graves' hyperthyroidism and ophthalmopathy. The study's findings and limits: By a 13 V-J model, ophthalmopathy was set apart from stable hyperthyroidism. Most expanded thyroid clonotypes above 0.001 recurred in blood.

The patients, who ranged from 18 to 65 in age, presented with newly diagnosed hyperthyroidism lasting under 2 months. CDR1 and CDR2 from the germline V gene are MNHEY and SVGAGI. The CDR3 has 15 amino acids. Trimming took 0 bases from V and 6 from J, leaving 14 bases between them. This clonotype was found many times. The target antigen is unknown. The source material, RNA transcripts, was used to amplify TCR beta CDR3 regions. HTBI primers were used for first-round RT-PCR of the TCR CDR3. Via MiXCR, TCRdb re-called the multiplex PCR reads, giving one row per CDR3 protein. The sample shows hundreds of thousands of distinct CDR3 sequences, 15% to 20% of them seen only once.

The rearrangement joins TRBV6-5 to TRBJ1-2; D possibly corresponds to TRBD1 (6 bases). This receptor was obtained from a woman aged 50 to 65 with Graves' hyperthyroidism that later progressed to Graves' ophthalmopathy. The sequencing input was blood. The CDR3 DNA reads TGTGCCAGCAGTTACTCGATCGGGGGCGGAGATGGCTACACCTTC. This translates into CASSYSIGGGDGYTF.